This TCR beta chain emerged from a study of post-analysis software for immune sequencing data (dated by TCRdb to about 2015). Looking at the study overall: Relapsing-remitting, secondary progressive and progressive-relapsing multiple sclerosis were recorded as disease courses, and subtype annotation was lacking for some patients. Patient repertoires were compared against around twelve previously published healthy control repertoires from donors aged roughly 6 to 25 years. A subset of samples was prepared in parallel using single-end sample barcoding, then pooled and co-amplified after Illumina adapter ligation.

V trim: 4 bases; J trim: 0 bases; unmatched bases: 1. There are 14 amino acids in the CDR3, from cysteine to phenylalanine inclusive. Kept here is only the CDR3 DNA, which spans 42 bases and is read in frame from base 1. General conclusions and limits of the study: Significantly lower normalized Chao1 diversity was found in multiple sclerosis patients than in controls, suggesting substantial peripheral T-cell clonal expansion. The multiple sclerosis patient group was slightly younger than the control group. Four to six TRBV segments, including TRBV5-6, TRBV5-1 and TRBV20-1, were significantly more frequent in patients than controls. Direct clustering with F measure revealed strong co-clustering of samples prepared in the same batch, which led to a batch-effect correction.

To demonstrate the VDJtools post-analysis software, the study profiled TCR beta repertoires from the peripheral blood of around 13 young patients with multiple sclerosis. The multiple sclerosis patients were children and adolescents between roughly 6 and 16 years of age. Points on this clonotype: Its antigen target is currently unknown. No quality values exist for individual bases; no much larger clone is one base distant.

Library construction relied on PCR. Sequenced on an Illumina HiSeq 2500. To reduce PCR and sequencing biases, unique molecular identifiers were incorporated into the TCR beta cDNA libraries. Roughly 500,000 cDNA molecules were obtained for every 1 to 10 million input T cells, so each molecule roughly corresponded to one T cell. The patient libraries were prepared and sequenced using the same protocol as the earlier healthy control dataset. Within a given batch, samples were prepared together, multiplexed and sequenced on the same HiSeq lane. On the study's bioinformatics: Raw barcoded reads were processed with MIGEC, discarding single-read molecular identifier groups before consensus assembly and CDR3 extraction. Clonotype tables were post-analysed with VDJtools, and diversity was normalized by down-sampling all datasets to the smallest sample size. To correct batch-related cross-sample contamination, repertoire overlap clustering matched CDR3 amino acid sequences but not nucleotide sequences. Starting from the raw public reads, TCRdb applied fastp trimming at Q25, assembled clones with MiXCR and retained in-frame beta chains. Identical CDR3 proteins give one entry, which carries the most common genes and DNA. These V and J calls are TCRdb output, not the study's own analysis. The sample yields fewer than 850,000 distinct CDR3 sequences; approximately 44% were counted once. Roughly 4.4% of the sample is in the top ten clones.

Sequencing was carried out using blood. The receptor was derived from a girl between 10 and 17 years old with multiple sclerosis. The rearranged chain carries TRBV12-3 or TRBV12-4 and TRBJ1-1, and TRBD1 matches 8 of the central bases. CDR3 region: CASSWDRLNTEAFF. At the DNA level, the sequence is TGTGCCAGCAGTTGGGACAGGCTGAACACTGAAGCTTTCTTT.